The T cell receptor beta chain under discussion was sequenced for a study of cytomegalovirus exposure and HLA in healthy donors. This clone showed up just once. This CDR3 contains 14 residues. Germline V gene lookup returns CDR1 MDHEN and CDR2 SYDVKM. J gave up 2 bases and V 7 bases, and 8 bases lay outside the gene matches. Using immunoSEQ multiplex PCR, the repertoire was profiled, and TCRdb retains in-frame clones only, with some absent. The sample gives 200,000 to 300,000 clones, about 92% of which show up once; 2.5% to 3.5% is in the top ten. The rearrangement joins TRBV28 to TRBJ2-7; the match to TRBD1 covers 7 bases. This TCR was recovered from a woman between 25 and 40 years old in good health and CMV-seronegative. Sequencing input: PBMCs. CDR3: CASTRQGPTYEQYF. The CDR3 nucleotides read TGTGCCAGCACCCGACAGGGACCCACCTACGAGCAGTACTTC.